Given below is one T cell receptor beta chain in context. This sample was included in a study of T cell responses to AZD1222 COVID-19 vaccine. The method was immunoSEQ multiplex PCR; TCRdb's version includes in-frame clones alone and lacks a portion of them. The repertoire consists of roughly 70,000 clones, with 85% to 95% occurring once and the leading ten covering 6.3%. Looked up from germline, CDR1 is SEHNR and CDR2 is FQNEAQ (reference sequence). V was cut by 2 bases and J by 7 bases, with 12 bases left in between. The CDR3 runs 14 residues. The sequence was collected from an adult who received the MenACWY meningococcal vaccine as a control. This material consisted of peripheral blood, taken 28 days after the second dose of the MenACWY control vaccine. V and J are TRBV7-9 and TRBJ2-4; D uncertain. The CDR3 region has the DNA TGTGCCAGCAGCTTAAGAGAAATCGGGAACATTCAGTACTTC. Amino acids: CASSLREIGNIQYF.